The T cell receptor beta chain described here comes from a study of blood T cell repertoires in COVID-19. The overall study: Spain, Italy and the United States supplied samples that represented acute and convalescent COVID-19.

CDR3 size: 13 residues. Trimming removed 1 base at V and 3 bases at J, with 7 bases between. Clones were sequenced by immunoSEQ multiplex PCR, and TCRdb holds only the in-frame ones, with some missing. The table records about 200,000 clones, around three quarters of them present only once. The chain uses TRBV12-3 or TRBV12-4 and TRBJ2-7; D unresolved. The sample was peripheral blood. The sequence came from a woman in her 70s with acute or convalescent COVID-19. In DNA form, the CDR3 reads TGTGCCAGCAGTTTAGGGAGAAACTACGAGCAGTACTTC. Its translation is CASSLGRNYEQYF.